These 24 T cell receptor beta chains came from one sample sequenced in a study of T cells in women clearing cervical HPV infection. The data were produced by immunoSEQ multiplex PCR, yet TCRdb's version contains in-frame clones alone and is incomplete. This table lists 25,000 to 30,000 clones. The specimen sequenced was blood buffy coat. The receptors come from a woman between 18 and 70 years old with a cervical HPV16 infection that either progressed to CIN3+ or cleared (not recorded which).

Note on this clone: The observed sequence ends 3 residues before the CDR3 terminus, with the missing tail filled in from the germline J gene. The J gene is TRBJ1-2, the V gene TRBV7-2; tentatively, D is TRBD1 (6 bases). There are 13 residues in the CDR3. CDR1 is SGHTA, CDR2 FQGNSA, per germline. V was trimmed by 5 bases and J by 3 bases, leaving 10 bases between them. The CDR3 here is CASSPQGDYGYTF. Partial CDR3 DNA: TGTGCCAGCAGCCCACAGGGAGACTATGGC.

In regard to this clone: The sequence runs out 3 residues before the end of the CDR3; the remainder is reconstructed from the germline J gene. This rearrangement joins TRBV7-6 to TRBJ2-1, with D unresolved. The CDR3 contains 14 residues. Between the trimmed V and J ends, which lost 0 bases and 4 bases, there was a span of 7 bases. Looked up from germline, CDR1 is SGHVS and CDR2 is FNYEAQ. Incomplete CDR3 DNA: TGTGCCAGCAGCTTAGCTATACTATACAATGAG. It yields the protein CASSLAILYNE. Given in full, the CDR3 is CASSLAILYNEQFF. The full variable domain, completed using reference TRBV7-6 and TRBJ2-1, is GAGVSQSPRYKVTKRGQDVALRCDPISGHVSLYWYRQALGQGPEFLTYFNYEAQQDKSGLPNDRFSAERPEGSISTLTIQRTEQRDSAMYRCASSLAILYNEQFFGPGTRLTVL.

In the case of this clone: The read stops 3 residues short of the end of the CDR3; the missing end is completed from the germline J gene. The V gene is TRBV20-1, the J gene TRBJ2-3; TRBD2 matches at 10 bases. Germline CDR1 reads DFQATT; CDR2 reads SNEGSKA (reference sequence). The CDR3 consists of 11 residues. V lost 7 bases to trimming and J lost 6 bases; unmatched junction nucleotides: 1. The CDR3 sequence: CSGAGGDTQYF. The CDR3 bases that were read are TGCAGTGGAGCGGGAGGGGATACG.

Points on this clone: The sequence runs out 3 residues before the end of the CDR3; the remainder is reconstructed from the germline J gene. The chain carries TRBV20-1 and TRBJ2-3, with D possibly called TRBD1 or TRBD2 (5 bases each). The CDR3 loop spans 15 amino acids. Per germline, CDR1 DFQATT and CDR2 SNEGSKA (reference sequence). Trimming took off 0 bases at V and 2 bases at J, with 12 bases between the two ends. The CDR3 sequence is CSARDLRGVTDTQYF. CDR3 bases read: TGCAGTGCTAGAGATCTTAGAGGGGTCACAGATACG.

CDR3 protein: CASKGTGSAEAFF. CDR3 DNA, as far as it was read: TGTGCCAGCAAGGGGACAGGGAGCGCTGAA. The chain joins TRBV2 to TRBJ1-1; TRBD1 matches at 9 bases. The read terminates 3 residues ahead of where the CDR3 ends, so the germline J gene completes it. Trimming cost V 7 bases and J 6 bases; bases outside gene matches: 6. From germline, CDR1 is SNHLY and CDR2 FYNNEI. The CDR3 totals 13 residues.

The CDR3: CALWHMPYDYTF. The sequenced part of the CDR3 DNA is TGTGCCCTTTGGCACATGCCTTACGAC. The chain combines TRBV2 with TRBJ1-2; no clear D gene. Read data end 3 residues before the CDR3 end; the end is taken from the germline J gene. The CDR3 length is 12 residues. The germline gives CDR1 SNHLY, CDR2 FYNNEI.

A word on this clone: The read gets to within 3 residues of the CDR3 end, and the germline J gene fills in the rest. The chain combines TRBV7-2 with TRBJ2-3; 7 nucleotides agree with TRBD2. The CDR3 runs 15 residues. CDR1 is SGHTA, CDR2 FQGNSA, per germline. V shed 2 bases, J shed 2 bases, and the junction held 4 bases outside the gene matches. The sequenced part of the CDR3 DNA is TGTGCCAGCAGCTTAACCGGGACTACCACAGATACG. Translating gives CASSLTGTTTDT. The entire CDR3 reads CASSLTGTTTDTQYF.

About this clone itself: The read terminates 3 residues before the CDR3 end, so the remaining end is supplied by the germline J gene. The chain uses TRBV10-3 and TRBJ1-1; perhaps TRBD1 as D (5 bases). This CDR3 region has 14 residues. Germline V gives CDR1 ENHRY, CDR2 SYGVKD. Deletions cut 2 bases from V and 4 bases from J, with 11 bases between. CDR3 DNA (partial): TGTGCCATCAGTGAGGCCAGGGATCCCACTGAA. Translated, it gives CAISEARDPTE. The complete CDR3 protein is CAISEARDPTEAFF.

For this clone: Read sequence stops 3 residues before the CDR3 end, and the germline J gene provides the missing end. The chain uses TRBV18 and TRBJ2-7, with 9 nucleotides matching TRBD1. The trim removed 3 bases at V and 3 bases at J, leaving 9 bases unmatched. Per the germline V gene, CDR1 is KGHSH and CDR2 is LQKENI. This CDR3 spans 16 amino acids. The part of the CDR3 DNA that was read is TGTGCCAGCTCACCGAAAGGGGACAGGGTGGGCTACGAG. It specifies CASSPKGDRVGYE. The entire CDR3 is CASSPKGDRVGYEQYF.

On this clone itself: The read falls 3 residues short of the CDR3 end, and the missing part is taken from the germline J gene. The chain couples TRBV30 to TRBJ2-5; D unclear. The CDR3 is made up of 11 amino acids. Per germline, CDR1 GTSNPN and CDR2 SVGIG (reference sequence). The V end lost 1 base, the J end lost 5 bases, and 5 bases lay between the germline ends. The CDR3 sequence: CAWSAVETQYF. CDR3 DNA (partial): TGTGCCTGGAGTGCCGTTGAGACC. Full variable domain (missing parts from reference TRBV30 and TRBJ2-5): SQTIHQWPATLVQPVGSPLSLECTVEGTSNPNLYWYRQAAGRGLQLLFYSVGIGQISSEVPQNLSASRPQDRQFILSSKKLLLSDSGFYLCAWSAVETQYFGPGTRLLVL.

A note on this clone: A junction end diverges from the germline sequence, so it may reflect a read error. Sequencing ends 3 residues short of the CDR3 end; the germline J gene provides the rest. The chain couples TRBV5-5 to TRBJ1-2; unclear D gene. The CDR3 spans 14 residues. Germline assignment: CDR1 SGHKS and CDR2 YYEKEE (reference sequence). The DNA read from the CDR3 is TGTGCCAGCACCATCCCCTGGAGTAACTATGGA. Translating it yields CASTIPWSNYG. From start to end, the CDR3 is CASTIPWSNYGYTF.

As regards this clone: The sequence runs out 3 residues before the end of the CDR3; the remainder is reconstructed from the germline J gene. The rearrangement joins TRBV5-1 to TRBJ2-1, with D perhaps TRBD1 (6 bases). Per germline, CDR1 SGHRS and CDR2 YFSETQ. The CDR3 length is 14 residues. Trimming removed 5 bases from V and 2 bases from J, with 11 bases in between. Incomplete CDR3 DNA: TGCGCCAGCAGTCCCGAGGGGGCCTACAATGAG. Protein: CASSPEGAYNE. The complete CDR3 protein is CASSPEGAYNEQFF. Variable domain in full (rest from reference TRBV5-1 and TRBJ2-1): KAGVTQTPRYLIKTRGQQVTLSCSPISGHRSVSWYQQTPGQGLQFLFEYFSETQRNKGNFPGRFSGRQFSNSRSEMNVSTLELGDSALYLCASSPEGAYNEQFFGPGTRLTVL.

To note about this clone: The read is 3 residues too short to cover the CDR3 end, so that end is filled in from the germline J gene. V gene TRBV29-1 combines with J gene TRBJ2-7; 7 bases map to TRBD2. Germline CDR1 reads SQVTM; CDR2 reads ANQGSEA. The CDR3 runs 14 residues. Trimming at V came to 4 bases and at J to 4 bases, leaving 10 bases not matched to a gene. The chain's CDR3 is CSVAGTGEGYEQYF. The part of the CDR3 DNA that was read is TGCAGCGTTGCCGGGACGGGGGAGGGGTACGAG.

Turning to this clone: The sequence runs out 3 residues before the end of the CDR3; the remainder is reconstructed from the germline J gene. The chain uses TRBV11-1 and TRBJ2-5; TRBD2 matches 7 bases. V trimming: 11 bases; J trimming: 5 bases; junction bases outside the gene matches: 11. This CDR3 has 13 residues. Germline values: CDR1 SGHAT, CDR2 FQDESV (reference sequence). CDR3 DNA (partial): TGTGCCTCAGCCCAGGGAGGGATGGAGACC. Its protein product is CASAQGGMET. The entire CDR3 protein reads CASAQGGMETQYF.

Remarks on this clone: The read ends 3 residues before the CDR3 terminus; that terminus is restored from the germline J gene. The chain recombines TRBV18 with TRBJ1-6; the match to TRBD1 covers 10 bases. V gave up 2 bases and J gave up 4 bases; unmatched junction bases: 5. CDR1 KGHSH and CDR2 LQKENI come from the germline V gene. The CDR3 covers 17 residues. Incomplete CDR3 DNA: TGTGCCAGCTCACCAGCTGGGACAGGGGCTTATAATTCACCC. Protein sequence: CASSPAGTGAYNSP. The full CDR3 is CASSPAGTGAYNSPLHF.

CDR3 bases read: TGTGCCAGCTCCCCCCCTGAGGGTGGT. This codes for CASSPPEGG. The full-length CDR3 reads as CASSPPEGGQYF. The chain has TRBV18 and TRBJ2-4; possibly TRBD2 for D (5 bases). The read falls 3 residues short of the CDR3 end, and the missing part is taken from the germline J gene. This CDR3 is built from 12 residues. Germline CDR1 is KGHSH and CDR2 is LQKENI.

This CDR3 reads CASSYVQGDQPQYF. The covered CDR3 bases are TGTGCCAGCAGTTACGTCCAGGGAGATCAGCCT. This chain links TRBV6-2 or TRBV6-3 with TRBJ2-4; D possibly uses TRBD1 or TRBD2 (5 bases each). The observed sequence ends 3 residues before the CDR3 terminus, with the missing tail filled in from the germline J gene. Per germline, CDR1 MNHEY and CDR2 SVGEGT. CDR3 length: 14 amino acids.

The CDR3 DNA, read in part, is TGTGCCAGCACCAGGGGGTATAATTCACCC. Translation gives CASTRGYNSP. The CDR3, in full, reads CASTRGYNSPLHF. The rearrangement links TRBV28 to TRBJ1-6, with 7 positions matching TRBD1. The read halts 3 residues ahead of the CDR3 end, with the missing end drawn from the germline J gene. There are 13 residues in the CDR3. The V gene's germline CDR1 is MDHEN and CDR2 SYDVKM. Trimming removed 7 bases from V and 4 bases from J; junction bases left unmatched: 1.

Regarding this clone: The read falls 3 residues short of the CDR3 end, and the missing part is taken from the germline J gene. The rearrangement joins TRBV20-1 to TRBJ1-2, with TRBD1 matching 9 bases. Germline lookup yields CDR1 DFQATT and CDR2 SNEGSKA (reference sequence). This CDR3 contains 14 residues. The CDR3 bases that were read are TGCAGTGGACACGCAGGGACAGGGTTTGACGGC. This sequence encodes CSGHAGTGFDG. The whole CDR3 sequence reads CSGHAGTGFDGYTF.

The CDR3 bases that were read are TGTGCCAGCACTAAAGACTGGCTGGGAGAGACC. The encoded protein is CASTKDWLGET. The full CDR3 is CASTKDWLGETQYF. The chain couples TRBV2 to TRBJ2-5; D gene ambiguous. The read comes to an end 3 residues before the CDR3 does, leaving the germline J gene to fill in the end. This CDR3 is 14 amino acids long. CDR1 is SNHLY and CDR2 is FYNNEI in the germline V gene. The V gene lost 7 bases and the J gene lost 4 bases, with 16 bases spanning the gap. Full variable domain (rest looked up from reference TRBV2 and TRBJ2-5): EPEVTQTPSHQVTQMGQEVILRCVPISNHLYFYWYRQILGQKVEFLVSFYNNEISEKSEIFDDQFSVERPDGSNFTLKIRSTKLEDSAMYFCASTKDWLGETQYFGPGTRLLVL.

Concerning this clone: The sequence runs out 3 residues before the end of the CDR3; the remainder is reconstructed from the germline J gene. This sample also contains other DNA sequences that code for the same CDR3. This chain connects TRBV18 to TRBJ2-1; 9 bases are a match to TRBD2. The ends lost 6 bases at V and 4 bases at J; junction bases unmatched: 7. There are 15 residues in the CDR3. Germline CDR1 and CDR2: KGHSH and LQKENI. This CDR3 is CASSPSSGAYNEQFF. Incomplete CDR3 DNA: TGTGCCAGCTCCCCCTCTAGCGGGGCTTACAATGAG.

Concerning this clone itself: The CDR3 end is not reached by the read, which stops 3 residues before it; the germline J gene fills it in. The rearrangement joins TRBV9 to TRBJ2-5; perhaps TRBD1 as D (8 bases). The CDR3 spans 16 residues. The V gene lost 2 bases and the J gene lost 5 bases, with 19 bases spanning the gap. Germline loops: CDR1 SGDLS, CDR2 YYNGEE. The chain's CDR3 is CASSVPTGGVWETQYF. The covered CDR3 bases are TGTGCCAGCAGCGTCCCTACAGGGGGGGTGTGGGAGACC.

As regards this clone: The DNA ends 3 residues before the CDR3 does, and the rest of the CDR3 is filled in from the germline J gene. The V gene is TRBV13, the J gene TRBJ2-5, with D perhaps being TRBD1 or TRBD2 (5 bases each). Germline V gene data show CDR1 as PRHDT and CDR2 as FYEKMQ (reference sequence). The CDR3 has 15 residues. CDR3 DNA (partial): TGTGCCAGCAGCTTAGGTTCGAGGGGCACAGATACC. It translates to CASSLGSRGTDT. The CDR3 reads in full as CASSLGSRGTDTQYF.

Details on this clone: The CDR3 end is not reached by the read, which stops 3 residues before it; the germline J gene fills it in. J is TRBJ1-2 and V is TRBV5-8; D uncertain. The CDR3 loop spans 12 amino acids. V was pared by 4 bases and J by 5 bases, with 9 bases between. Per germline, CDR1 SGHTS and CDR2 YDEGEE. The DNA read from the CDR3 is TGTGCCAGCAGCCGCATAGGGTATGGC. It codes for CASSRIGYG. The full CDR3 protein is CASSRIGYGYTF.